The 28 T cell receptor beta chains presented below share a single source sample, sequenced in a study of CXCR3-negative and CXCR3-positive naive CD8 T cells. TRB cDNA libraries were made by UMI-labeled 5' RACE. TCRdb reworked the 5' RACE reads into one entry per CDR3 protein, no DNA. The listing records around 52,000 distinct CDR3 sequences. The sample comprised memory CD8+ T cells from blood. The source is a human donor in good health. Some clones in this sample may be carry-over from other donors' samples.

The J gene is TRBJ2-3, the V gene TRBV4-3; TCRdb's D call, TRBD1, is unchecked because there is no DNA. Germline values: CDR1 LGHNA, CDR2 YSLEER. This CDR3 has 15 amino acids. This CDR3 is CASSQEGFGAWEQYF.

The V call is TRBV29-1, the J call TRBJ2-1. The CDR3 has 13 amino acids. Germline V gene sequence: CDR1 SQVTM, CDR2 ANQGSEA. The chain's CDR3 is CSVSWEEWDEQFF.

This chain joins TRBV20-1 and TRBJ2-3. Per germline, CDR1 DFQATT and CDR2 SNEGSKA (reference sequence). The length of the CDR3 is 13 residues. The CDR3: CSAPQDNTDTQYF.

This sequence joins TRBV28 and TRBJ1-1. Germline V gives CDR1 MDHEN, CDR2 SYDVKM. The CDR3 is 14 residues long. The chain's CDR3 is CASSLDGMNTEAFF.

CDR3 region: CSVGLAGVKETQYF. The J gene is TRBJ2-5, the V gene TRBV29-1; the D call from TCRdb, TRBD2, cannot be confirmed without DNA. This CDR3 has 14 amino acids. CDR1 and CDR2 (germline): SQVTM, ANQGSEA. The full variable domain, completed using reference TRBV29-1 and TRBJ2-5, is SAVISQKPSRDICQRGTSLTIQCQVDSQVTMMFWYRQQPGQSLTLIATANQGSEATYESGFVIDKFPISRPNLTFSTLTVSNMSPEDSSIYLCSVGLAGVKETQYFGPGTRLLVL.

This chain links TRBV29-1 with TRBJ1-1; TCRdb indicates TRBD1, and absent DNA this call remains unverified. The germline gives CDR1 SQVTM, CDR2 ANQGSEA. The CDR3 consists of 15 residues. CDR3: CSVEGGVERINEAFF.

V and J are TRBV7-9 and TRBJ2-7. Germline V gene sequence: CDR1 SEHNR, CDR2 FQNEAQ (reference sequence). The CDR3 runs to 12 residues. The CDR3 region is CASSLSALEQYF.

The rearrangement uses TRBV7-6 and TRBJ2-5; TCRdb gives TRBD1 as the D gene, but with no DNA this cannot be confirmed. The CDR3 has 16 residues. Germline CDR1 and CDR2: SGHVS and FNYEAQ. The CDR3 spells CASSPQGQGGQETQYF.

This chain connects TRBV7-2 to TRBJ2-4; TCRdb's D call, TRBD1, is unchecked because there is no DNA. Germline CDR1 and CDR2: SGHTA and FQGNSA. There are 14 residues in the CDR3. CDR3 protein: CASSPGQGAYIQYF. The whole variable domain, remainder taken from reference TRBV7-2 and TRBJ2-4, is GAGVSQSPSNKVTEKGKDVELRCDPISGHTALYWYRQSLGQGLEFLIYFQGNSAPDKSGLPSDRFSAERTGGSVSTLTIQRTQQEDSAVYLCASSPGQGAYIQYFGAGTRLSVL.

The CDR3 protein is CASSQDPIAGALNNEQFF. The chain uses TRBV4-3 and TRBJ2-1; TCRdb designates TRBD2, a call that cannot be tested without DNA. Germline V gene data show CDR1 as LGHNA and CDR2 as YSLEER. The CDR3 is 18 amino acids.

The V call is TRBV11-2, the J call TRBJ1-1; TCRdb picks TRBD1, but there is no DNA to check that call. There are 13 residues in the CDR3. Per germline, CDR1 SGHAT and CDR2 FQNNGV. The CDR3 is CASLDSMGTEAFF.

This chain links TRBV29-1 with TRBJ2-7. Germline values: CDR1 SQVTM, CDR2 ANQGSEA. This CDR3 contains 11 residues. CDR3 sequence: CSVELTYEQYF.

The V call is TRBV7-9, the J call TRBJ2-3; no DNA is available, so the TRBD1 call from TCRdb remains unchecked. The V gene's germline CDR1 is SEHNR and CDR2 FQNEAQ (reference sequence). CDR3 length: 14 residues. This chain's CDR3 is CASSLTGEVDTQYF.

The chain links TRBV5-1 to TRBJ2-1. The CDR3 loop spans 16 amino acids. The germline V gene encodes CDR1 SGHRS and CDR2 YFSETQ. The CDR3 spells CASSPGQGKNHNEQFF.

The CDR3 sequence: CSVVMGREQFF. The chain couples TRBV29-1 to TRBJ2-1. Germline V CDR1 and CDR2: SQVTM, ANQGSEA. CDR3 size: 11 residues.

The chain couples TRBV29-1 to TRBJ1-2; the D call from TCRdb, TRBD1, cannot be confirmed without DNA. Per germline, CDR1 SQVTM and CDR2 ANQGSEA. The CDR3 loop spans 14 amino acids. The CDR3 loop is CSVEDPGVEHGYTF.

The chain uses TRBV14 and TRBJ1-1; TCRdb names TRBD1, which stays unverified in the absence of DNA. This CDR3 has 19 residues. The V gene's germline CDR1 is SGHDN and CDR2 FVKESK. The CDR3 here is CASSQEKDGNRGRRTEAFF. Supplemented by reference TRBV14 and TRBJ1-1, the full variable domain reads EAGVTQFPSHSVIEKGQTVTLRCDPISGHDNLYWYRRVMGKEIKFLLHFVKESKQDESGMPNNRFLAERTGGTYSTLKVQPAELEDSGVYFCASSQEKDGNRGRRTEAFFGQGTRLTVV.

The chain has TRBV29-1 and TRBJ1-2; TCRdb's D call of TRBD1 is untestable without DNA. Germline V gene sequence: CDR1 SQVTM, CDR2 ANQGSEA. The CDR3 loop spans 13 amino acids. CDR3 region: CSAGPQGEDGYTF.

This chain links TRBV27 with TRBJ2-2. In germline, CDR1 is MNHEY, CDR2 SMNVEV (reference sequence). The CDR3 runs to 16 residues. The chain's CDR3 is CASSPFTGVNTGELFF.

The rearrangement links TRBV5-6 to TRBJ1-1; absent DNA, TCRdb's TRBD1 call cannot be checked. This CDR3 has 15 amino acids. Germline CDR1 reads SGHDT; CDR2 reads YYEEEE. Here the CDR3 reads CASTNIPLENTEAFF.

The rearrangement joins TRBV18 to TRBJ2-1. The CDR3 has 14 amino acids. Germline loops: CDR1 KGHSH, CDR2 LQKENI. CDR3 residues: CASTKEEPYNEQFF.

This chain joins TRBV20-1 and TRBJ1-2. Germline V gene lookup returns CDR1 DFQATT and CDR2 SNEGSKA (reference sequence). The CDR3 has 13 amino acids. The chain's CDR3 is CSAPDGSNYGYTF.

The CDR3 here is CASSYSAQSNTEAFF. The gene calls are TRBV6-5 and TRBJ1-1. CDR1 is MNHEY, CDR2 SVGAGI, per germline. The CDR3 loop spans 15 amino acids.

The chain joins TRBV7-8 to TRBJ2-1; TCRdb lists TRBD1, though no DNA is available to test this call. CDR1 SGHVS and CDR2 FQNEAQ come from the germline V gene. There are 15 residues in the CDR3. The CDR3 spells CASSDTGTAYNEQFF.

The genes are TRBV6-2 or TRBV6-3 and TRBJ1-6; with no DNA, the TCRdb D assignment of TRBD1 cannot be verified. The CDR3 length is 15 residues. From germline, CDR1 is MNHEY and CDR2 SVGEGT. The CDR3 sequence is CASSPTGGGGSPLHF.

This rearrangement joins TRBV5-1 to TRBJ2-3. The length of the CDR3 is 12 residues. Germline V gives CDR1 SGHRS, CDR2 YFSETQ. CDR3 amino acids: CASSLFTDTQYF.

The chain couples TRBV7-9 to TRBJ2-2; TCRdb gives TRBD1 as the D gene, but with no DNA this cannot be confirmed. Germline V CDR1 and CDR2: SEHNR, FQNEAQ (reference sequence). This CDR3 is 14 amino acids long. This chain's CDR3 is CASSPGGESGELFF.

The CDR3 loop reads CASRQGVGTEAFF. This rearrangement joins TRBV6-5 to TRBJ1-1; checking the TCRdb D call of TRBD1 is not possible without DNA. This CDR3 has 13 amino acids. The V gene's germline CDR1 is MNHEY and CDR2 SVGAGI.